This T cell receptor (beta chain) was found in a study of blood T cell repertoires in COVID-19. Study summary: T cells, B-cell-depleted T cells, or PBMCs provided the cDNA or gDNA that served as material.

CDR3 length equals 16 residues. Germline V CDR1 and CDR2: MGHRA, YSYEKL. The V and J ends lost 0 bases and 1 base, in that order; junction bases with no gene match: 5. Authors' analysis steps: Using reference gene primer amplification, nucleated cell counts were estimated. Produced via immunoSEQ multiplex PCR; TCRdb's table is partial and in-frame only. V, J and clone size derive from that table, while D and trimming were established from the DNA sequence. The sample holds around 85,000 clones, roughly 83% seen once. The count of this clone is one. Sample: peripheral blood. This clonotype originated in a man aged 50-59 years with active COVID-19. The V gene is TRBV4-1, the J gene TRBJ2-7, with 8 bases fitting TRBD2. The CDR3 DNA follows: TGCGCCAGCAGCCAAGATATAGGGACTAGTTCCTACGAGCAGTACTTC. It codes for CASSQDIGTSSYEQYF.